This T cell receptor (beta chain) was recorded in a study of sequential checkpoint blockade in melanoma. Regarding treatment: randomized to nivolumab then ipilimumab (arm A) or the reverse (arm B). The CDR3 extends over 14 amino acids. V was pared by 7 bases and J by 2 bases, with 7 bases of the junction left unmatched. Germline V gene lookup returns CDR1 MDHEN and CDR2 SYDVKM. TCRdb keeps only in-frame clones here, not all; method: immunoSEQ multiplex PCR. The sample contains about 25,000 clones, roughly 81% of which appear only once. This specimen was CD8+ T cells sorted from blood (inferred from file names), taken from a patient given nivolumab and ipilimumab in sequence. This receptor was obtained from a human donor with melanoma. The chain employs TRBV28 and TRBJ2-7; TRBD2 agrees at 8 bases. The CDR3 sequence is CASIKSGSAYEQYF. DNA for the CDR3: TGTGCCAGCATCAAAAGCGGGAGTGCCTACGAGCAGTACTTC.